This T cell receptor (beta chain) was sequenced for a study of PD-1 blockade in classical Hodgkin lymphoma. Noted time point: cycle 4 day 1 (C4D1), after more than five weeks of nivolumab. Brentuximab vedotin exposure varied, and every patient relapsed after autologous stem cell transplantation. This clone was recorded only once. This table comes from immunoSEQ multiplex PCR, and its TCRdb copy is limited to in-frame clones, with some not included. The sample lists tens of thousands of clones, about 92% occurring once. The receptor was derived from a human donor with classical Hodgkin lymphoma. The source was peripheral blood mononuclear cells (PBMCs), collected before the fourth cycle of nivolumab.

The CDR3 sequence is CASSPGTINEQFF. CDR3 in DNA: TGTGCCAGCTCACCAGGGACTATCAATGAGCAGTTCTTC. This sequence joins TRBV18 and TRBJ2-1, with TRBD2 matching 7 bases. The CDR3 consists of 13 residues. V shed 2 bases and J 6 bases; nucleotides not matched to a gene: 1. CDR1 is KGHSH and CDR2 is LQKENI in the germline V gene.